The clone carrying this T cell receptor (beta chain) appeared a single time. Its antigen is undetermined. This CDR3 is 19 amino acids long. The ends were cut back, 2 bases at V and 1 base at J, with 20 bases in the middle. The sample comes from a study of CD8 T cells in ankylosing spondylitis. Study-level findings and limits: Clones linked to disease were reported to show significant enrichment in matched ankylosing spondylitis synovial fluid.

MiXCR, run by TCRdb on the 5' RACE reads, gives a single entry per CDR3 protein. This sample has about 160,000 distinct CDR3 sequences, with around 20% found just once. The gene calls are TRBV12-3 or TRBV12-4 and TRBJ2-2; D is unclear. The TCR comes from a male donor with ankylosing spondylitis or in good health (not recorded which). The specimen was blood, either unsorted or a sorted T cell fraction (not recorded which). The CDR3 DNA reads as TGTGCCAGCAGTTTACGAACTTTCTCCGTTGGTGGGAACACCGGGGAGCTGTTTTTT. Its protein product is CASSLRTFSVGGNTGELFF.